The next 10 T cell receptor beta chains were all read from a single sample in a study of control samples from healthy donors and cancer patients. Measured with immunoSEQ multiplex PCR; TCRdb has only the in-frame clones, and not every one. The sample records about 70,000 clones, 84% being singletons. The sample comprised blood. The source of these receptors is a man aged 45-65 years in good health.

The J gene is TRBJ1-1, the V gene TRBV9, with no clear D. V lost 0 bases to trimming and J lost 10 bases, with 16 bases between them. The CDR3 runs 14 residues. Germline V gene sequence: CDR1 SGDLS, CDR2 YYNGEE. CDR3 in DNA: TGTGCCAGCAGCGTAGATCAAGACGGGGTAGGAGCTTTCTTT. Its translation is CASSVDQDGVGAFF.

This clone appeared once. The V gene is TRBV2, the J gene TRBJ1-1; D possibly corresponds to TRBD1 (6 bases). V gave up 6 bases and J gave up 6 bases, with 14 bases separating them. Germline V lookup: CDR1 SNHLY, CDR2 FYNNEI. CDR3 length equals 13 residues. In DNA, the CDR3 is TGTGCCAGCAGGGAGGACAGTTTATCTGAAGCTTTCTTT. Protein product: CASREDSLSEAFF.

The chain recombines TRBV28 with TRBJ1-2; D might be TRBD1 (5 bases). Germline V CDR1 and CDR2: MDHEN, SYDVKM. The CDR3 loop spans 15 amino acids. V lost 6 bases and J 2 bases, leaving 16 bases between the germline ends. DNA of the CDR3: TGTGCCAGCAGCCCCCAGGTCGGGGGGAACTATGGCTACACCTTC. Encoded protein: CASSPQVGGNYGYTF.

Note on this clone: The sample holds other DNA sequences that translate to the same CDR3. The DNA for the CDR3 is TGTGCCAGCAGTTTACTCGGGAATCAGCCCCAGCATTTT. It specifies CASSLLGNQPQHF. This sequence joins TRBV28 and TRBJ1-5; D uncertain. This CDR3 spans 13 amino acids. Germline CDR1 MDHEN, CDR2 SYDVKM. V lost 2 bases to trimming and J lost 4 bases, with 6 bases between them.

This clone was counted once. This chain connects TRBV6-1 to TRBJ2-1; D gene ambiguous. The CDR3 runs 16 residues. Germline V CDR1 and CDR2: MNHNS, SASEGT. V shed 1 base and J shed 2 bases, with 12 bases lying between them. CDR3: CASSEEWSSPYNEQFF. In nucleotides, the CDR3 is TGTGCCAGCAGTGAAGAGTGGAGCAGCCCCTACAATGAGCAGTTCTTC.

This rearrangement joins TRBV30 to TRBJ1-6; D remains unclear. CDR1 GTSNPN and CDR2 SVGIG come from the germline V gene (reference sequence). There are 13 residues in the CDR3. Trimming removed 5 bases at V and 7 bases at J, with 12 bases between. The CDR3 nucleotides read TGTGCCTGGGGCGGCGGTAGGAATTCACCCCTCCACTTT. This translates into CAWGGGRNSPLHF.

The CDR3 protein is CASSRWGGSTDTQYF. CDR3 nucleotide sequence: TGTGCCAGCAGTAGGTGGGGCGGGAGCACAGATACGCAGTATTTT. The gene calls are TRBV6-2 or TRBV6-3 and TRBJ2-3; the D gene could be TRBD1 or TRBD2 (5 bases each). CDR1 is MNHEY and CDR2 is SVGEGT in the germline V gene. V was clipped by 5 bases and J by 0 bases, with 12 bases between them. The CDR3 is 15 amino acids.

V is TRBV11-2 and J is TRBJ2-7; D is ambiguous. Germline V gene sequence: CDR1 SGHAT, CDR2 FQNNGV. There are 14 residues in the CDR3. V was clipped by 0 bases and J by 0 bases, with 6 bases between them. DNA for the CDR3: TGTGCCAGCAGCTTAGATACCGACTCCTACGAGCAGTACTTC. Amino acid sequence: CASSLDTDSYEQYF.

The rearrangement links TRBV15 to TRBJ2-3; D perhaps matches TRBD1 (6 bases). The CDR3 loop spans 14 amino acids. Germline V CDR1 and CDR2: LNHNV, YYDKDF (reference sequence). V was shortened by 2 bases and J by 5 bases, with 11 bases between the two germline ends. The CDR3 DNA reads as TGTGCCACCAGCAGAAATTACAGGGAAGATACGCAGTATTTT. Its protein is CATSRNYREDTQYF.

The chain couples TRBV29-1 to TRBJ1-6, with D uncertain. CDR1 is SQVTM, CDR2 ANQGSEA, per germline. Trimming removed 5 bases at V and 0 bases at J, with 11 bases between. CDR3 length: 15 amino acids. The CDR3 coding sequence is TGCAGCGTTCAATGGACGAACTCCTATAATTCACCCCTCCACTTT. Its translation: CSVQWTNSYNSPLHF.